A selection of T cell receptor beta chains follows, all from one sample in a study of blood T cell repertoires in COVID-19. The protocol was immunoSEQ multiplex PCR, while the TCRdb copy is restricted to in-frame clones and leaves out a portion. The sample has roughly 140,000 clones, roughly 88% seen once. Sequenced material: peripheral blood. These receptors all stem from a woman in her forties or fifties with acute or convalescent COVID-19. Both conserved end residues are part of each CDR3. The D gene is left open where the match is weak. Expanded clones are given a class, and other clones once, few, many or no size at all.

v_gene	len	abundance	j_gene	d_gene	CDR3nt	CDR3aa
TRBV10-1	13	NA	TRBJ2-7	NA	TGCGCCAGCAGTCCCAGTCCGGGGTCCGAGCAGTACTTC	CASSPSPGSEQYF
TRBV9	15	few	TRBJ2-3	TRBD2	TGTGCCAGCAGCGCCGGACTAGCTCCCACAGATACGCAGTATTTT	CASSAGLAPTDTQYF
TRBV9	15	NA	TRBJ1-2	NA	TGTGCCAGCAGCCCCCAACTGGCAGGGTCAAGTGGCTACACCTTC	CASSPQLAGSSGYTF
TRBV9	15	NA	TRBJ2-7	NA	TGTGCCAGCAGCGTAGCAGGGTCGAGCTCCTACGAGCAGTACTTC	CASSVAGSSSYEQYF
TRBV7-2	16	NA	TRBJ1-3	TRBD1	TGTGCCAGCAGCTTAGCAGCGACAGGGATTGGAAACACCATATATTTT	CASSLAATGIGNTIYF
TRBV4-2	13	NA	TRBJ2-3	TRBD1	TGTGCCAGCAGCCAGGACAGGGGTCATACGCAGTATTTT	CASSQDRGHTQYF
TRBV7-2	14	few	TRBJ1-1	NA	TGTGCCAGCAGCTTAAATCCAGGGAACACTGAAGCTTTCTTT	CASSLNPGNTEAFF
TRBV20-1	14	NA	TRBJ1-1	NA	TGCAGTGCTAGTGGCGCGGGTTCGAACACTGAAGCTTTCTTT	CSASGAGSNTEAFF
TRBV30	15	NA	TRBJ2-5	TRBD1	TGTGCCTGGAGTATAGGTGCGGGACAGGGGGAGACCCAGTACTTC	CAWSIGAGQGETQYF
TRBV10-2	12	NA	TRBJ1-2	NA	TGCGCCAGCCGACAGGCTACAAGGGGCTACACCTTC	CASRQATRGYTF
TRBV4-2	12	NA	TRBJ2-5	NA	TGTGCCAGCAGCCAAGATATAGGGGCCCAGTACTTC	CASSQDIGAQYF
TRBV21-1	14	NA	TRBJ2-4	NA	TGTGCCAGCAGTACGACAGTAGCCAAAAACATTCAGTACTTC	CASSTTVAKNIQYF
TRBV5-8	15	NA	TRBJ2-2	TRBD2	TGTGCCAGCATCCCGGGACTAGGGAACACCGGGGAGCTGTTTTTT	CASIPGLGNTGELFF